This TCR beta chain derives from a study of persistence of HIV-infected CD4 T cells. About the research overall: The sample holds CD4+ T cells responsive to CMV or HIV-1 Gag. Whole-study findings and limits: CMV- and Gag-responding cells had lower TCRbeta richness than CD3/CD28-responding cells.

The libraries were made with immunoSEQ version 4 in survey mode. Only in-frame clones appear in the TCRdb table, and some are missing; sequencing was by immunoSEQ multiplex PCR. The data contain 25,000 to 35,000 clones, around 80% of them singletons. Germline lookup yields CDR1 SGDLS and CDR2 YYNGEE. The CDR3 has 15 amino acids. Between the trimmed V and J ends, which lost 0 bases and 6 bases, there was a span of 16 bases. Stimulation used 10 ug/mL lysate from CMV-infected fibroblasts. Memory cells lacking CD40L and CD69 with high CD45RO were sorted. Notes on this clone: Its cognate antigen is unknown.

The material was CD4+ T cells sorted from PBMCs after roughly 18-hour stimulation, obtained from a patient who received antiretroviral therapy. The V call is TRBV9, the J call TRBJ2-7, with D perhaps given as TRBD1 or TRBD2 (5 bases each). The origin of this receptor is an adult woman with HIV who was CMV-seropositive. Here the CDR3 DNA reads TGTGCCAGCAGCGTAGTAGAGGGGCCGACTTTCGAGCAGTACTTC. It specifies CASSVVEGPTFEQYF.